This paragraph reports one T cell receptor beta chain. The data are from a study of Ad26.COV2.S vaccination and SARS-CoV-2 variants. Study-wide context: Enrolled in COV1001, the donor was in the Ad26.COV2.S trial arm, which received the vaccine.

Here immunoSEQ multiplex PCR was the method, and the copy in TCRdb shows in-frame clones only, minus some. The sample lists hundreds of thousands of clones, about 83% occurring once. The sample's treatment: about 20 received Ad26.COV2.S at low or high dose, single or two shots; roughly five received placebo; per-sample allocation not given. Samples came from day 63 after the first vaccine or placebo injection. Participants' vaccine, an Ad26 vector, delivered Wuhan-strain SARS-CoV-2 spike. The CDR3 sequence is 13 residues long. Trimming took 8 bases from V and 5 from J; bases not matched to a gene: 5. Germline CDR1 and CDR2: ENHRY and SYGVKD.

This clonotype was obtained from a person aged 18-60 years who received the Ad26.COV2.S COVID-19 vaccine or a placebo. The chain combines TRBV10-3 with TRBJ2-3; 9 bases are shared with TRBD2. The sequenced sample was peripheral blood, obtained in a trial of Ad26.COV2.S vaccine versus placebo. The CDR3 nucleotides read TGTGCCATCGGCGGGAGGGCCGAAGATACGCAGTATTTT. This encodes CAIGGRAEDTQYF.